The clone carrying this T cell receptor beta chain has a handful of counts. The method was immunoSEQ multiplex PCR; TCRdb's version includes in-frame clones alone and lacks a portion of them. The sample includes about 45,000 clones, 60% to 80% of them seen just once. Single viable CD3+CD4+CD8-CD45RO+ cells were sorted as the memory CD4+ T cells. The source of the sample is a study of memory CD4+ T cells and cytomegalovirus serostatus. Study summary: Donors were healthy Belgian adults, under 10 CMV seropositive and some 24 seronegative.

Germline-derived CDR1 and CDR2 are MDHEN and SYDVKM. The CDR3 is made up of 15 amino acids. Trimming shortened V by 7 bases and J by 3 bases, and 16 bases separated the two germline ends. The chain couples TRBV28 to TRBJ1-5; possibly TRBD1 for D (5 bases). The source is an adult in good health and CMV-seronegative. Material for sequencing was memory CD4+ T cells from blood. CDR3 region: CASKKTVRFNQPQHF. Written as DNA, the CDR3 is TGTGCCAGCAAGAAGACAGTGCGATTCAATCAGCCCCAGCATTTT.